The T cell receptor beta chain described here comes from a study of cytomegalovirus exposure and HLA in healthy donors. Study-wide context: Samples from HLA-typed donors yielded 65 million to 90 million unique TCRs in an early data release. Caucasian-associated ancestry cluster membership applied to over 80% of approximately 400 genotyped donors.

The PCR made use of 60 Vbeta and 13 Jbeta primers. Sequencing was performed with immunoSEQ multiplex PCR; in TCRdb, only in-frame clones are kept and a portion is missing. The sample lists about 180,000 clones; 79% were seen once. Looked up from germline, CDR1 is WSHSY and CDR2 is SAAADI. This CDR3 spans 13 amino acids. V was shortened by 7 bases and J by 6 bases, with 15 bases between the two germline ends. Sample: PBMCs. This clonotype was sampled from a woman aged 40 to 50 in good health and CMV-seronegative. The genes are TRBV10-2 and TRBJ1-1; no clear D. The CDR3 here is CASTPGRAAEAFF. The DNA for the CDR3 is TGCGCCAGCACCCCGGGGAGGGCCGCTGAAGCTTTCTTT.